The 26 T cell receptor beta chains listed next were all sequenced from one sample in a study of cytomegalovirus exposure and HLA in healthy donors. The PCR employed 60 Vbeta primers together with 13 Jbeta primers. Sequenced by immunoSEQ multiplex PCR; TCRdb stores in-frame clones only, minus some. The table includes approximately 130,000 clones, roughly 72% detected once. The sample was PBMCs. The source of these receptors is a woman in her forties or fifties in good health and CMV-seronegative.

This clone was detected only once. This rearrangement joins TRBV30 to TRBJ1-1, with TRBD1 as a possible D gene (5 bases). Germline V gene lookup returns CDR1 GTSNPN and CDR2 SVGIG (reference sequence). The CDR3 spans 12 residues. Trimming pared 5 bases from V and 5 bases from J, leaving 12 bases between. Written as DNA, the CDR3 is TGTGCCTGGGGGGTGGGGGGTACTGAAGCTTTCTTT. Protein product: CAWGVGGTEAFF.

The chain has TRBV18 and TRBJ2-3, with D unresolved. The CDR3 contains 14 residues. Per germline, CDR1 KGHSH and CDR2 LQKENI. V dropped 0 bases and J dropped 0 bases, with 4 bases sitting between them. CDR3 sequence: CASSPPTSTDTQYF. The CDR3 DNA follows: TGTGCCAGCTCACCACCCACTAGCACAGATACGCAGTATTTT.

For this clone: Germline and junction disagree at one end, which may indicate a read error. The V call is TRBV7-7, the J call TRBJ2-2; possible D gene TRBD1, 5 bases. Germline V gene lookup returns CDR1 SSHAT and CDR2 FNYEAQ (reference sequence). The CDR3 has 15 residues. The CDR3 loop reads CASSSAGIGTGELFF. The CDR3 DNA is TGTGCTAGCAGCTCGGCAGGGATTGGGACCGGGGAGCTGTTTTTT.

This clone was recorded only once. The V and J genes are TRBV9 and TRBJ1-1; 10 bases map to TRBD1. V was clipped by 4 bases and J by 4 bases; unmatched bases: 7. Germline CDR1 is SGDLS and CDR2 is YYNGEE. The CDR3 is made up of 15 amino acids. In nucleotides, the CDR3 is TGTGCCAGCAGCCCGCGGACAGGGGGAACCACTGAAGCTTTCTTT. This codes for CASSPRTGGTTEAFF.

CDR3 coding DNA: TGTGCCAGCAGCCCAAACAGGGGAGGCACTGAAGCTTTCTTT. The encoded protein is CASSPNRGGTEAFF. J is TRBJ1-1 and V is TRBV27; 7 bases align to TRBD1. The ends lost 6 bases at V and 4 bases at J; junction bases unmatched: 8. From germline, CDR1 is MNHEY and CDR2 SMNVEV (reference sequence). This CDR3 is 14 amino acids long.

V is TRBV29-1 and J is TRBJ2-7; 7 nucleotides line up with TRBD2. V lost 6 bases, J lost 8 bases, and 13 bases stayed unmatched. The germline CDR1 and CDR2 sequences are SQVTM and ANQGSEA. This CDR3 is 13 amino acids long. The chain's CDR3 is CSVAALGGVKQYV. The DNA of the CDR3 is TGCAGCGTCGCCGCCTTGGGGGGGGTTAAGCAGTACGTC.

The CDR3 reads CASSDKSSRPDVDTQYF. CDR3 bases: TGTGCCAGCAGTGATAAAAGTAGTCGTCCTGATGTAGATACGCAGTATTTT. The genes are TRBV25-1 and TRBJ2-3; unclear D gene. Deletions cut 3 bases from V and 5 bases from J, with 21 bases between. The CDR3 runs 17 residues. Looked up from germline, CDR1 is MGHDK and CDR2 is SYGVNS.

The chain combines TRBV9 with TRBJ1-5; D is unresolved. V was pared by 0 bases and J by 8 bases, with 9 bases between. This CDR3 contains 13 residues. CDR1 SGDLS and CDR2 YYNGEE come from the germline V gene. CDR3 amino acids: CASSVDDGKPQHF. The DNA for the CDR3 is TGTGCCAGCAGCGTAGATGACGGGAAGCCCCAGCATTTT. The full variable domain, its missing parts supplied by reference TRBV9 and TRBJ1-5, is DSGVTQTPKHLITATGQRVTLRCSPRSGDLSVYWYQQSLDQGLQFLIQYYNGEERAKGNILERFSAQQFPDLHSELNLSSLELGDSALYFCASSVDDGKPQHFGDGTRLSIL.

The chain combines TRBV5-6 with TRBJ1-1; 11 nucleotides agree with TRBD1. J was trimmed by 2 bases and V by 4 bases; bases with no gene match: 10. Germline V gene lookup returns CDR1 SGHDT and CDR2 YYEEEE. The CDR3 extends over 17 amino acids. The CDR3 loop reads CASSETGTGGFNTEAFF. The CDR3 bases are TGTGCCAGCAGCGAAACCGGGACAGGGGGTTTTAACACTGAAGCTTTCTTT.

In this sample, this clone turned up a few times. The rearrangement links TRBV6-1 to TRBJ1-3; D is uncertain. The germline CDR1 and CDR2 sequences are MNHNS and SASEGT. V gave up 1 base and J gave up 0 bases, with 10 bases separating them. The CDR3 consists of 16 residues. CDR3: CASSEVPRFSGNTIYF. CDR3 bases: TGTGCCAGCAGTGAAGTGCCGAGATTCTCTGGAAACACCATATATTTT.

The CDR3 nucleotides are TGTGCCAGCTCACTCGACAGTTCAAGCGATGGCTACACCTTC. Translated: CASSLDSSSDGYTF. The J gene is TRBJ1-2, the V gene TRBV18; a possible D gene is TRBD1 (5 bases). This CDR3 is built from 14 residues. Germline CDR1 and CDR2: KGHSH and LQKENI. V lost 4 bases and J lost 6, with 15 bases in between.

The rearrangement uses TRBV9 and TRBJ1-5; D is perhaps TRBD1 (5 bases). This CDR3 is 15 amino acids long. Germline V gene lookup returns CDR1 SGDLS and CDR2 YYNGEE. With 3 bases removed from V and 1 base from J, the gap between germline ends came to 11 bases. Here the CDR3 reads CASSAQGGSNQPQHF. Here the CDR3 DNA reads TGTGCCAGCAGCGCCCAGGGCGGAAGCAATCAGCCCCAGCATTTT.

The rearrangement uses TRBV9 and TRBJ2-5, with D possibly TRBD1 on 5 matching bases. The V gene lost 1 base and the J gene lost 7 bases, with 11 bases spanning the gap. CDR1 and CDR2 from the germline V gene are SGDLS and YYNGEE. The CDR3 has 13 amino acids. The CDR3 bases are TGTGCCAGCAGCGTAAGGGGCATAGGGACCCAGTACTTC. This translates into CASSVRGIGTQYF.

J is TRBJ2-1 and V is TRBV30, with 7 bases fitting TRBD2. Germline V gene lookup returns CDR1 GTSNPN and CDR2 SVGIG (reference sequence). CDR3 length: 15 amino acids. J gave up 9 bases and V 4 bases, and 15 bases lay outside the gene matches. The CDR3, as DNA: TGTGCCTGGATCCCTATGGGGGGGACGCGGGGTGAGCAGTTCTTC. This sequence encodes CAWIPMGGTRGEQFF.

This sequence joins TRBV7-2 and TRBJ2-7; 10 bases map to TRBD1. J gave up 4 bases and V 1 base, and 4 bases lay outside the gene matches. Germline-derived CDR1 and CDR2 are SGHTA and FQGNSA. The CDR3 length is 15 residues. CDR3 coding DNA: TGTGCCAGCAGCTTAGGGACAGGGGGTTTTTACGAGCAGTACGTC. Its translation is CASSLGTGGFYEQYV.

The chain combines TRBV28 with TRBJ1-4; D may be TRBD1 (5 bases). V was trimmed by 3 bases and J by 8 bases, leaving 13 bases between them. The germline gives CDR1 MDHEN, CDR2 SYDVKM. This CDR3 has 14 amino acids. CDR3 region: CASSFRGEGEKLFF. The CDR3 DNA sequence: TGTGCCAGCAGTTTTCGGGGGGAGGGCGAAAAACTGTTTTTT.

The gene calls are TRBV18 and TRBJ2-5; D unclear. This CDR3 is built from 12 residues. Germline CDR1 KGHSH, CDR2 LQKENI. The V end lost 5 bases, the J end lost 4 bases, and 8 bases lay between the germline ends. CDR3 residues: CASSLVGETQYF. The CDR3 coding sequence is TGTGCCAGCTCATTAGTCGGAGAGACCCAGTACTTC.

This clone was picked up one time. The J gene is TRBJ2-7, the V gene TRBV7-9, with 9 bases identical to TRBD1. Germline CDR1 reads SEHNR; CDR2 reads FQNEAQ (reference sequence). After removal of 1 base from V and 0 bases from J, the junction contained 1 base not matched to a gene. This CDR3 spans 15 amino acids. The CDR3 reads CASSLGQGVSYEQYF. CDR3 sequence (DNA): TGTGCCAGCAGCTTAGGACAGGGGGTCTCCTACGAGCAGTACTTC. Based on the CDR3 plus reference TRBV7-9 and TRBJ2-7, the full variable domain is DTGVSQNPRHKITKRGQNVTFRCDPISEHNRLYWYRQTLGQGPEFLTYFQNEAQLEKSRLLSDRFSAERPKGSFSTLEIQRTEQGDSAMYLCASSLGQGVSYEQYFGPGTRLTVT.

The J gene is TRBJ2-3, the V gene TRBV7-8; no firm D call. This CDR3 has 15 residues. V lost 3 bases, J lost 2 bases, and 12 bases lay in between. Germline lookup yields CDR1 SGHVS and CDR2 FQNEAQ. The CDR3 coding sequence is TGTGCCAGCAGCTTGATTGAGTATGCCACAGATACGCAGTATTTT. It translates to CASSLIEYATDTQYF. The variable domain in full, with the rest retrieved from reference TRBV7-8 and TRBJ2-3, is GAGVSQSPRYKVAKRGQDVALRCDPISGHVSLFWYQQALGQGPEFLTYFQNEAQLDKSGLPSDRFFAERPEGSVSTLKIQRTQQEDSAVYLCASSLIEYATDTQYFGPGTRLTVL.

This sequence joins TRBV12-5 and TRBJ1-1; D gene unclear. Per the germline V gene, CDR1 is LGHNT and CDR2 is FRNRAP. This CDR3 comprises 15 residues. V lost 3 bases, J lost 1 base, and 12 bases lay in between. The CDR3 coding sequence is TGTGCTAGTGGTTTCTTAGGCAGCGCGAACACTGAAGCTTTCTTT. Its translation is CASGFLGSANTEAFF.

The genes are TRBV28 and TRBJ2-4; possible D gene TRBD2, 5 bases. Germline CDR1 and CDR2: MDHEN and SYDVKM. The CDR3 contains 15 residues. V dropped 5 bases and J dropped 3 bases, with 14 bases sitting between them. CDR3 DNA: TGTGCCAGCAGTCCCCACTCAGAGGGCAAAAACATTCAGTACTTC. Its translation is CASSPHSEGKNIQYF.

This rearrangement joins TRBV7-3 to TRBJ2-1, with 9 bases aligning to TRBD2. Trimming at V came to 3 bases and at J to 2 bases, leaving 8 bases not matched to a gene. Germline loops: CDR1 SGHTA, CDR2 FQGTGA. This CDR3 region has 17 residues. As DNA, the CDR3 is TGTGCCAGCAGCTTCCTCCCCCAGCGGGAGGCCTACAATGAGCAGTTCTTC. Translating it yields CASSFLPQREAYNEQFF.

The chain employs TRBV5-1 and TRBJ2-7; 10 bases line up with TRBD2. Germline CDR1 and CDR2: SGHRS and YFSETQ. The CDR3 extends over 15 amino acids. J was trimmed by 7 bases and V by 2 bases; bases with no gene match: 9. This CDR3 is CASSLVASGSGEQYF. CDR3 nucleotide sequence: TGCGCCAGCAGCTTAGTGGCTAGCGGGAGTGGTGAGCAGTACTTC.

This clone occurred a few times. The rearrangement joins TRBV10-3 to TRBJ2-7; 11 nucleotides match TRBD2. CDR1 is ENHRY and CDR2 is SYGVKD in the germline V gene. The CDR3 length is 17 residues. Trimming took 0 bases from V and 1 from J; bases not matched to a gene: 5. In nucleotides, the CDR3 is TGTGCCATCAGTGAGTCGTACGGGACTAGCGGTTCCTACGAGCAGTACGTC. Translation gives CAISESYGTSGSYEQYV.

V is TRBV9 and J is TRBJ1-1; 8 nucleotides align to TRBD1. With V trimmed by 2 bases and J by 1 base, 7 bases remained unmatched. The CDR3 extends over 16 amino acids. Germline assignment: CDR1 SGDLS and CDR2 YYNGEE. CDR3 DNA: TGTGCCAGCAGCGTTGGGGCTGGACAGGGGAACACTGAAGCTTTCTTT. Encoded protein: CASSVGAGQGNTEAFF.

V is TRBV5-1 and J is TRBJ2-7; the match to TRBD1 covers 10 bases. This CDR3 is 15 amino acids long. Germline CDR1 reads SGHRS; CDR2 reads YFSETQ. V dropped 4 bases and J dropped 6; count of bases not matched to a gene: 10. The CDR3 loop is CASSLSGQGSTEQYF. In DNA form, the CDR3 reads TGCGCCAGCAGCCTCTCGGGACAGGGGAGTACCGAGCAGTACTTC.